These 16 T cell receptor beta chains share one sample of origin, sequenced in a study of molecular identifiers for immune sequencing clone quantification. TCRdb reanalysed the PCR reads using MiXCR and keeps one entry per CDR3 protein. Of over 65,000 distinct CDR3 sequences listed, around 25% were seen once; the top ten hold 0.6% to 0.9%. Input material: naive CD8+ T cells from blood, with Jurkat cell RNA spiked in. The subset: FACS-sorted CD8+CD4-CCR7+CD45RA+ naive T cells. The receptors stem from a human donor in good health. Some libraries in this study had Jurkat cell RNA spiked in.

V usage is TRBV4-2 and J usage is TRBJ2-1; 9 nucleotides line up with TRBD2. The CDR3 covers 13 residues. The J segment lost 12 bases and the V segment lost 1 base, leaving 4 bases of the junction unmatched. In germline, CDR1 is LGHNA, CDR2 YNFKEQ. The chain's CDR3 is CASSQASGTAQFF. The CDR3 DNA follows: TGTGCCAGCAGCCAAGCTAGCGGGACGGCGCAGTTCTTC.

CDR3 in DNA: TGTGCCATCAGTGAGTCACAGGGCGGTGAGACCCAGTACTTC. This gives the protein CAISESQGGETQYF. The rearrangement joins TRBV10-3 to TRBJ2-5; D may be TRBD1 (6 bases). Germline CDR1 is ENHRY and CDR2 is SYGVKD. V lost 0 bases to trimming and J lost 5 bases, with 10 bases between them. The CDR3 totals 14 residues.

The chain has TRBV21-1 and TRBJ1-5; the table assigns TRBD1, which was not confirmed against the DNA. TRBV21-1 is listed as a pseudogene. This CDR3 is built from 15 residues. The DNA of the CDR3 is TGTGCCAGCAGTAGGCGCGACAGGGGATCATCAGCCCCAGCATTT. It encodes CASSRRDRGSSAPAF.

This clonotype was detected many times. The chain employs TRBV7-2 and TRBJ2-2; D remains unclear. The CDR3 has 12 amino acids. The germline V gene encodes CDR1 SGHTA and CDR2 FQGNSA. Between the trimmed V and J ends, which lost 2 bases and 6 bases, there was a span of 4 bases. CDR3 amino acids: CASSLNPGELFF. For the CDR3, the DNA is TGTGCCAGCAGCTTAAACCCCGGGGAGCTGTTTTTT.

This clonotype was found many times. V gene TRBV7-3 combines with J gene TRBJ2-5; D may be TRBD1 or TRBD2 (7 bases each). The ends were cut back, 6 bases at V and 2 bases at J, with 16 bases in the middle. Germline V gene lookup returns CDR1 SGHTA and CDR2 FQGTGA. This CDR3 is built from 15 residues. The CDR3 sequence is CASRRRQGLQETQYF. As DNA, the CDR3 is TGTGCCAGCAGGCGGAGACAGGGACTACAAGAGACCCAGTACTTC.

Of note for this clonotype: A clone one base away is much larger, so this may be a read error. The chain couples TRBV7-9 to TRBJ2-3; 9 bases match TRBD2. Germline values: CDR1 SEHNR, CDR2 FQNEAQ (reference sequence). The CDR3 sequence is 15 residues long. CDR3 amino acids: CASSRIAGDTDTLYF. DNA of the CDR3: TGTGCCAGCAGCCGCATAGCGGGAGACACAGATACGCTGTATTTT.

The chain recombines TRBV6-6 with TRBJ2-2, with D perhaps being TRBD1 or TRBD2 (7 bases each). Germline loops: CDR1 MNHNY, CDR2 SVGAGI (reference sequence). V was clipped by 0 bases and J by 5 bases, with 19 bases between them. CDR3 length: 18 residues. CDR3 region: CASSYSGGGTASTGELFF. CDR3 bases: TGTGCCAGCAGTTACTCGGGGGGGGGGACAGCAAGTACCGGGGAGCTGTTTTTT.

This clonotype came up a few times. It may be a read error: a sequence one base away is much more abundant. The conserved phenylalanine or tryptophan is not found at the CDR3 terminus, so this likely reflects a read error. The V call is TRBV4-3, the J call TRBJ2-7; D call uncertain. Germline V gene lookup returns CDR1 LGHNA and CDR2 YSLEER. The CDR3 runs to 14 residues. V was clipped by 0 bases and J by 0 bases, with 6 bases between them. The CDR3 spells CASSQEAGSYEQYI. The CDR3 DNA sequence: TGCGCCAGCAGCCAAGAGGCTGGCTCCTACGAGCAGTACATC.

For this clonotype: This could be a read error, since a much larger clone is one nucleotide away. This rearrangement joins TRBV6-5 to TRBJ2-3, with TRBD2 as a possible D gene (5 bases). Germline CDR1 MNHEY, CDR2 SVGAGI. The CDR3 contains 17 residues. The CDR3 DNA reads as TGTGCCAGCAGTTACTCACGCTGGTACTCTAGCAAAGATACGCAGTATTTT. Translating gives CASSYSRWYSSKDTQYF.

In its sample, this clonotype was seen a few times. This chain connects TRBV6-2 or TRBV6-3 to TRBJ2-5, with D possibly matching TRBD1 (6 bases). The germline V gene has CDR1 MNHEY and CDR2 SVGEGT. This CDR3 has 14 residues. V was pared by 0 bases and J by 7 bases, with 12 bases between. The CDR3 reads CASSYSGQFVTQYF. For the CDR3, the DNA is TGTGCCAGCAGTTACTCAGGACAGTTTGTGACCCAGTACTTC.

This clonotype was seen just once. This could be a read error, since a much larger clone is one nucleotide away. The rearrangement joins TRBV5-4 to TRBJ2-7; tentative D call: TRBD1 (6 bases). The CDR3 length is 18 residues. Trimming left V 4 bases short and J 3 bases short, with 26 bases between. The germline V gene has CDR1 SGHNT and CDR2 YYREEE (reference sequence). CDR3 region: CASSPSTGIGHSGYEQYF. CDR3 nucleotides: TGTGCCAGCAGCCCTTCGACAGGCATCGGGCATAGTGGCTACGAGCAGTACTTC. Full variable domain (outside the CDR3, taken from reference TRBV5-4 and TRBJ2-7): ETGVTQSPTHLIKTRGQQVTLRCSSQSGHNTVSWYQQALGQGPQFIFQYYREEENGRGNFPPRFSGLQFPNYSSELNVNALELDDSALYLCASSPSTGIGHSGYEQYFGPGTRLTVT.

This chain joins TRBV9 and TRBJ1-1, with D possibly TRBD1 on 6 matching bases. Trimming took 0 bases from V and 3 from J, leaving 15 bases between them. Per the germline V gene, CDR1 is SGDLS and CDR2 is YYNGEE. There are 16 residues in the CDR3. The CDR3 here is CASSVVGGPWDTEAFF. The CDR3 DNA reads TGTGCCAGCAGCGTAGTTGGGGGGCCGTGGGACACTGAAGCTTTCTTT.

This clonotype was seen more than once but under ten times. This rearrangement joins TRBV10-3 to TRBJ2-3; the match to TRBD1 covers 9 bases. Germline V gene lookup returns CDR1 ENHRY and CDR2 SYGVKD. This CDR3 is built from 15 residues. Trimming took 6 bases from V and 5 from J; bases not matched to a gene: 9. CDR3 residues: CAIRGTGSMGDTQYF. CDR3 in DNA: TGTGCCATCAGAGGGACAGGGTCGATGGGAGATACGCAGTATTTT.

To note about this clonotype: One junction end disagrees with the germline gene, perhaps due to a read error. The chain joins TRBV28 to TRBJ2-7, with D possibly matching TRBD2 (6 bases). This CDR3 has 16 residues. Germline V gives CDR1 MDHEN, CDR2 SYDVKM. Here the CDR3 DNA reads TGTGCCAGCGGTTTTGATTCCGGGGGACCAACCTACGAGCAGTACTTC. Residues: CASGFDSGGPTYEQYF.

In DNA, the CDR3 is TGTGCCAGCAGCTTGTCCTCCCTACGGACAGAAAGCTCCTACGAGCAGTACTTC. This gives the protein CASSLSSLRTESSYEQYF. V and J are TRBV5-6 and TRBJ2-7, with D perhaps matching TRBD1 (6 bases). This CDR3 comprises 18 residues. Deletions cut 1 base from V and 0 bases from J, with 20 bases between. CDR1 and CDR2 from the germline V gene are SGHDT and YYEEEE. Complete variable domain (other parts from reference TRBV5-6 and TRBJ2-7): DAGVTQSPTHLIKTRGQQVTLRCSPKSGHDTVSWYQQALGQGPQFIFQYYEEEERQRGNFPDRFSGHQFPNYSSELNVNALLLGDSALYLCASSLSSLRTESSYEQYFGPGTRLTVT.

The chain is built from TRBV19 and TRBJ2-1; perhaps TRBD1 as D (5 bases). The germline CDR1 and CDR2 sequences are LNHDA and SQIVND (reference sequence). V was shortened by 3 bases and J by 1 base, with 7 bases between the two germline ends. The CDR3 sequence is 14 residues long. The DNA for the CDR3 is TGTGCCAGTAGTATTGGGGCGTCCTACAATGAGCAGTTCTTC. This translates into CASSIGASYNEQFF.